This TCR beta chain stems from a study of T cell changes during pregnancy in multiple sclerosis. The protocol was immunoSEQ multiplex PCR, while the TCRdb copy is restricted to in-frame clones and leaves out a portion. The sample includes some 50,000 clones, over 90% seen only once; the top ten take less than 6.5%. CDR1 is GTSNPN, CDR2 SVGIG, per germline (reference sequence). Trimming cost V 7 bases and J 6 bases; bases outside gene matches: 8. The CDR3 length is 13 residues. Sequenced material: CD8+ T cells from peripheral blood mononuclear cells, taken in the first trimester of pregnancy. The genes are TRBV30 and TRBJ1-2, with TRBD1 identical over 10 bases. This clonotype originated in a female donor with multiple sclerosis, enrolled in a pregnancy study. The CDR3 coding sequence is TGTGCCTACACAACCGGGACAGGGGATGGCTACACCTTC. Its protein product is CAYTTGTGDGYTF.